These 28 T cell receptor beta chains were all obtained from the same sample, sequenced in a study of shared clonotypes between healthy human individuals. Data came from immunoSEQ multiplex PCR; TCRdb stores just in-frame clones and leaves some out. The sample holds about 2.1 million clones, 93% seen once. Terminally differentiated effector memory CD45RA+ cells were left out of the naive CD8 fraction, which was CD45RO-negative and positively selected for CCR7. Sequencing used naive CD8+ T cells from PBMCs. The receptor set was obtained from a man between 18 and 29 years old in good health. Some clones in this sample may be carry-over from other donors' samples.

The V call is TRBV2, the J call TRBJ2-1; TRBD2 agrees at 9 bases. This CDR3 is built from 15 residues. Losses at the gene ends were 2 bases for V and 6 bases for J; bases not matched to a gene: 5. CDR1 is SNHLY and CDR2 is FYNNEI in the germline V gene. CDR3 sequence: CASSETVAGANEQFF. The CDR3 nucleotides read TGTGCCAGCAGTGAAACGGTAGCGGGAGCCAATGAGCAGTTCTTC.

The V gene is TRBV6-1, the J gene TRBJ2-7, with D unclear. Germline lookup yields CDR1 MNHNS and CDR2 SASEGT. This CDR3 is 11 amino acids long. Trimming pared 11 bases from V and 3 bases from J, leaving 11 bases between. The DNA for the CDR3 is TGTGCCGGCAACGGTTACTACGAGCAGTACTTC. It codes for CAGNGYYEQYF.

The chain uses TRBV11-2 and TRBJ2-5; D is perhaps TRBD2 (5 bases). V lost 0 bases and J lost 5, with 19 bases in between. This CDR3 is 17 amino acids long. CDR1 and CDR2 (germline): SGHAT, FQNNGV. The CDR3 region has the DNA TGTGCCAGCAGCTTAGATATACGGAGGCGGGCAGCGGAGACCCAGTACTTC. The encoded protein is CASSLDIRRRAAETQYF.

The rearrangement joins TRBV15 to TRBJ2-7, with D perhaps TRBD2 (6 bases). This CDR3 is 14 amino acids long. CDR1 and CDR2 (germline): LNHNV, YYDKDF (reference sequence). V was cut by 5 bases and J by 3 bases, with 14 bases left in between. CDR3 bases: TGTGCCACCAGCCCCGGGACGGACTACTACGAGCAGTACTTC. Translating it yields CATSPGTDYYEQYF.

The rearrangement links TRBV4-1 to TRBJ2-1; perhaps TRBD1 as D (5 bases). CDR3 length: 15 amino acids. In germline, CDR1 is MGHRA, CDR2 YSYEKL. V gave up 4 bases and J gave up 0 bases, with 10 bases separating them. CDR3 DNA sequence: TGCGCCAGCAGCCCAGGAGACAGCTCCTACAATGAGCAGTTCTTC. It specifies CASSPGDSSYNEQFF.

The chain uses TRBV9 and TRBJ2-5, with TRBD2 identical over 12 bases. The CDR3 length is 17 residues. The V gene end was trimmed by 0 bases and the J gene end by 5 bases; junction bases not matched to a gene: 8. The germline V gene encodes CDR1 SGDLS and CDR2 YYNGEE. The chain's CDR3 is CASSVESLAGGPETQYF. CDR3 DNA: TGTGCCAGCAGCGTAGAGTCGCTAGCGGGAGGGCCGGAGACCCAGTACTTC.

The chain carries TRBV19 and TRBJ1-1, with unresolved D. CDR1 and CDR2 from the germline V gene are LNHDA and SQIVND (reference sequence). The CDR3 loop spans 10 amino acids. V was clipped by 7 bases and J by 5 bases, with 5 bases between them. The CDR3 sequence: CASMETEAFF. CDR3 nucleotides: TGTGCCAGTATGGAAACTGAAGCTTTCTTT. Variable domain in full (rest from reference TRBV19 and TRBJ1-1): DGGITQSPKYLFRKEGQNVTLSCEQNLNHDAMYWYRQDPGQGLRLIYYSQIVNDFQKGDIAEGYSVSREKKESFPLTVTSAQKNPTAFYLCASMETEAFFGQGTRLTVV.

The gene calls are TRBV2 and TRBJ2-7, with TRBD2 identical over 16 bases. Germline CDR1 is SNHLY and CDR2 is FYNNEI. After removal of 7 bases from V and 5 bases from J, the junction contained 8 bases not matched to a gene. The CDR3 is made up of 16 amino acids. The CDR3 sequence is CASTGTSGRARDEQYF. CDR3 bases: TGTGCCAGCACTGGGACTAGCGGGAGGGCCCGGGACGAGCAGTACTTC.

The V call is TRBV7-9, the J call TRBJ2-7; 7 nucleotides match TRBD1. This CDR3 is 16 amino acids long. Germline V lookup: CDR1 SEHNR, CDR2 FQNEAQ (reference sequence). J gave up 4 bases and V 1 base, and 10 bases lay outside the gene matches. CDR3 sequence reads: CASSLDSGTARYEQYF. In nucleotides, the CDR3 is TGTGCCAGCAGCTTAGACTCGGGGACAGCTCGGTACGAGCAGTACTTC. Full variable domain (missing parts from reference TRBV7-9 and TRBJ2-7): DTGVSQNPRHKITKRGQNVTFRCDPISEHNRLYWYRQTLGQGPEFLTYFQNEAQLEKSRLLSDRFSAERPKGSFSTLEIQRTEQGDSAMYLCASSLDSGTARYEQYFGPGTRLTVT.

V gene TRBV5-8 combines with J gene TRBJ2-1; D uncertain. In germline, CDR1 is SGHTS, CDR2 YDEGEE. V was shortened by 2 bases and J by 5 bases, with 23 bases between the two germline ends. This CDR3 has 18 amino acids. CDR3 residues: CASSFLKDLALPNNEQFF. The DNA for the CDR3 is TGTGCCAGCAGCTTCCTGAAGGACCTCGCATTACCCAACAATGAGCAGTTCTTC.

This chain links TRBV9 with TRBJ2-4, with 9 bases aligning to TRBD1. Germline CDR1 SGDLS, CDR2 YYNGEE. The J segment lost 6 bases and the V segment lost 3 bases, leaving 7 bases of the junction unmatched. This CDR3 has 15 residues. CDR3 in DNA: TGTGCCAGCAGCGCGAATCCGGGACAGGGAAACATTCAGTACTTC. This sequence encodes CASSANPGQGNIQYF.

CDR3 protein: CASSSGTGRNSPLHF. The CDR3 coding sequence is TGTGCCAGCAGTTCCGGGACAGGGAGGAATTCACCCCTCCACTTT. The chain recombines TRBV27 with TRBJ1-6; the match to TRBD1 covers 9 bases. The CDR3 is 15 amino acids. The J segment lost 7 bases and the V segment lost 4 bases, leaving 5 bases of the junction unmatched. CDR1 is MNHEY, CDR2 SMNVEV, per germline (reference sequence).

Comment on this clone: Germline and junction disagree at one end, which may indicate a read error. The sample has other DNA sequences that encode this CDR3 too. The rearrangement joins TRBV29-1 to TRBJ2-3, with D unclear. The CDR3 spans 10 residues. CDR1 is SQVTM and CDR2 is ANQGSEA in the germline V gene. The CDR3 loop is CSVGTDTQYF. In DNA, the CDR3 is TGCAGCGTGGGCACGGATACGCAGTATTTT.

The count of this clone is one. The rearrangement uses TRBV15 and TRBJ2-5, with a tentative D call TRBD1 (6 bases). The CDR3 consists of 13 residues. Trimming removed 8 bases from V and 3 bases from J, with 13 bases in between. Germline V gene sequence: CDR1 LNHNV, CDR2 YYDKDF (reference sequence). The CDR3 DNA sequence: TGTGCCACCGGGGGCAGGGGAAAAGAGACCCAGTACTTC. This translates into CATGGRGKETQYF.

A single count supports this clone. CDR3 in DNA: TGTGCCAGCAGCGGAGGAGTCGGCCCCAATGAAAAACTGTTTTTT. Protein: CASSGGVGPNEKLFF. This chain connects TRBV7-6 to TRBJ1-4; no definite D call. CDR3 length: 15 residues. Germline V gene sequence: CDR1 SGHVS, CDR2 FNYEAQ. Deletions cut 5 bases from V and 5 bases from J, with 15 bases between.

V is TRBV7-9 and J is TRBJ2-3; D unresolved. CDR1 and CDR2 (germline): SEHNR, FQNEAQ (reference sequence). Trimming shortened V by 2 bases and J by 0 bases, and 3 bases separated the two germline ends. The CDR3 sequence is 13 residues long. The CDR3 sequence: CASSLISTDTQYF. The CDR3 nucleotides are TGTGCCAGCAGCTTAATTAGCACAGATACGCAGTATTTT.

J is TRBJ2-1 and V is TRBV27, with a tentative D call TRBD1 (8 bases). CDR3 length: 17 residues. CDR1 is MNHEY and CDR2 is SMNVEV in the germline V gene (reference sequence). Trimming stripped 6 bases from V and 6 bases from J, with 24 bases between. In nucleotides, the CDR3 is TGTGCCAGCAGGAAGGGGACAGGCCGTGGGGGGGCCAATGAGCAGTTCTTC. It yields the protein CASRKGTGRGGANEQFF.

The rearrangement joins TRBV10-1 to TRBJ2-1; TRBD2 matches 8 bases. This CDR3 has 14 residues. The J segment lost 3 bases and the V segment lost 3 bases, leaving 1 base of the junction unmatched. CDR1 is WNHNN and CDR2 is SYGVQD in the germline V gene (reference sequence). The CDR3 loop is CASSDREGYNEQFF. The DNA for the CDR3 is TGCGCCAGCAGTGACCGGGAGGGCTACAATGAGCAGTTCTTC.

The CDR3 DNA is TGTGCCAGCAGCTCCGGACCCCAGGGGGAGCGTGGCTACACCTTC. Protein product: CASSSGPQGERGYTF. V and J are TRBV7-9 and TRBJ1-2; 7 positions match TRBD1. Germline CDR1 reads SEHNR; CDR2 reads FQNEAQ (reference sequence). CDR3 length: 15 amino acids. The V and J ends lost 4 bases and 7 bases, in that order; junction bases with no gene match: 12.

The chain is built from TRBV4-3 and TRBJ2-7; D not resolved. The CDR3 sequence is 13 residues long. V was clipped by 0 bases and J by 4 bases, with 7 bases between them. Germline V lookup: CDR1 LGHNA, CDR2 YSLEER. The CDR3 sequence is CASSQEIGYEQYF. In nucleotides, the CDR3 is TGCGCCAGCAGCCAAGAGATCGGTTACGAGCAGTACTTC.

This sequence joins TRBV4-1 and TRBJ2-7; TRBD2 matches at 8 bases. The CDR3 extends over 15 amino acids. Germline V gene sequence: CDR1 MGHRA, CDR2 YSYEKL. V shed 7 bases and J 2 bases; nucleotides not matched to a gene: 10. The chain's CDR3 is CASTHGLAETYEQYF. The DNA for the CDR3 is TGCGCCAGCACCCATGGACTAGCAGAAACCTACGAGCAGTACTTC.

The table lists this clone with a count of one. CDR3 sequence (DNA): TGTGCCAGCAGCTCCGGCGACATGGGTTTTCCAGATACGCAGTATTTT. As protein: CASSSGDMGFPDTQYF. The chain is built from TRBV9 and TRBJ2-3; D is uncertain. Germline CDR1 reads SGDLS; CDR2 reads YYNGEE. CDR3 length: 16 residues. Trimming left V 4 bases short and J 4 bases short, with 19 bases between.

This rearrangement joins TRBV29-1 to TRBJ1-1; D call uncertain. This CDR3 is 13 amino acids long. CDR1 SQVTM and CDR2 ANQGSEA come from the germline V gene. The ends were cut back, 7 bases at V and 0 bases at J, with 12 bases in the middle. CDR3 in DNA: TGCAGCGAGGACTCCGGGGTGAACACTGAAGCTTTCTTT. Residues: CSEDSGVNTEAFF.

CDR3 region: CASSSFRDTKEKLFF. The CDR3 coding sequence is TGTGCCAGCAGCTCCTTCCGGGACACGAAGGAAAAACTGTTTTTT. This rearrangement joins TRBV5-6 to TRBJ1-4, with D tentatively TRBD1 (6 bases). Trimming removed 3 bases at V and 8 bases at J, with 17 bases between. CDR3 size: 15 residues. Per the germline V gene, CDR1 is SGHDT and CDR2 is YYEEEE. The full variable domain, rest sourced from reference TRBV5-6 and TRBJ1-4, is DAGVTQSPTHLIKTRGQQVTLRCSPKSGHDTVSWYQQALGQGPQFIFQYYEEEERQRGNFPDRFSGHQFPNYSSELNVNALLLGDSALYLCASSSFRDTKEKLFFGSGTQLSVL.

This clone has only one observation. V is TRBV7-6 and J is TRBJ2-3, with 7 positions matching TRBD2. The V gene end was trimmed by 5 bases and the J gene end by 1 base; junction bases not matched to a gene: 9. The CDR3 covers 16 residues. The germline V gene encodes CDR1 SGHVS and CDR2 FNYEAQ. The CDR3: CASSLLLAGGTDTQYF. As DNA, the CDR3 is TGTGCCAGCAGCCTTCTTCTGGCGGGAGGCACAGATACGCAGTATTTT.

The rearrangement uses TRBV28 and TRBJ2-6; 11 bases fit TRBD1. The CDR3 sequence is 18 residues long. J lost 2 bases, V lost 3 bases, and 6 bases had no gene match. The germline V gene encodes CDR1 MDHEN and CDR2 SYDVKM. The CDR3 loop is CASSFLGQGAPGANVLTF. The CDR3 DNA reads as TGTGCCAGCAGTTTCCTTGGACAGGGGGCGCCTGGGGCCAACGTCCTGACTTTC.

J is TRBJ2-1 and V is TRBV30; D is ambiguous. Trimming took off 0 bases at V and 6 bases at J, with 12 bases between the two ends. Germline V gene lookup returns CDR1 GTSNPN and CDR2 SVGIG (reference sequence). This CDR3 spans 14 amino acids. CDR3 bases: TGTGCCTGGAGTGTACGCCCCCTCTCCAATGAGCAGTTCTTC. Its translation: CAWSVRPLSNEQFF.

This chain uses TRBV19 with TRBJ2-1, with 14 bases lining up with TRBD2. The junction had 5 bases not matched to a gene; V was cut back by 6 bases and J by 7 bases. The V gene's germline CDR1 is LNHDA and CDR2 SQIVND (reference sequence). This CDR3 comprises 15 residues. The CDR3 region has the DNA TGTGCCAGTAGCTGGGGACTAGCGGGGGAGAATGAGCAGTTCTTC. It yields the protein CASSWGLAGENEQFF.